This TCR beta chain was recorded in a study of cytomegalovirus exposure and HLA in healthy donors. V lost 4 bases and J lost 5, with 12 bases in between. This CDR3 is built from 14 residues. CDR1 is MDHEN and CDR2 is SYDVKM in the germline V gene. The PCR made use of 60 Vbeta and 13 Jbeta primers. Generated by immunoSEQ multiplex PCR, the TCRdb table keeps only in-frame clones and is missing some. The profile shows 90,000 to 150,000 clones, less than 90% of them singletons. The chain links TRBV28 to TRBJ2-4; TRBD2 is a possible D gene (5 bases). The clonotype originates from a man aged 45-65 years in good health and CMV-seronegative. The sample was PBMCs. CDR3 sequence: CASSYPGGQNIQYF. In DNA form, the CDR3 reads TGTGCCAGCAGTTACCCCGGCGGGCAAAACATTCAGTACTTC.